The T cell receptor (beta chain) described here comes from a study of sequential checkpoint blockade in melanoma. Study background: First-line arms were nivolumab then ipilimumab, or the reverse, randomized 1:1.

Noted treatment: randomized to nivolumab then ipilimumab (arm A) or the reverse (arm B). The protocol was immunoSEQ multiplex PCR, while the TCRdb copy is restricted to in-frame clones and leaves out a portion. The sample records some 14,000 clones, roughly four fifths being singletons. The CDR3 totals 16 residues. Unmatched junction bases numbered 4, after V lost 4 bases and J lost 0 bases. Germline CDR1 and CDR2: SGHTA and FQGNSA. The V call is TRBV7-2, the J call TRBJ2-1, with 9 bases fitting TRBD2. Material: CD8+ T cells sorted from blood (inferred from file names), obtained from a patient given nivolumab and ipilimumab in sequence. The receptor's source is a human donor with melanoma. For the CDR3, the DNA is TGTGCCAGCAGCTCCCTAGCGGGACTCTCCTACAATGAGCAGTTCTTC. Translated, it gives CASSSLAGLSYNEQFF.